Shown below are 13 T cell receptor beta chains from a single sample sequenced in a study of neurological immune-mediated disorders. From the 5' RACE reads, TCRdb called clonotypes with MiXCR, one entry per CDR3 protein. The table records about 60,000 distinct CDR3 sequences, 3% to 4% of them present only once. Sequenced sample: PBMCs. These receptors were taken from a woman aged 50 to 60 with multiple sclerosis.

This clonotype has at least ten counts. The V and J genes are TRBV20-1 and TRBJ1-4, with 9 bases lining up with TRBD1. With V trimmed by 6 bases and J by 10 bases, 9 bases remained unmatched. This CDR3 has 13 residues. The germline V gene encodes CDR1 DFQATT and CDR2 SNEGSKA (reference sequence). CDR3 nucleotides: TGCAGTGCCATTCCGGGACAGGGTGGAAAACTGTTTTTT. It translates to CSAIPGQGGKLFF.

This clonotype was counted many times. The rearrangement uses TRBV29-1 and TRBJ2-7; the D is unclear. Germline V gene data show CDR1 as SQVTM and CDR2 as ANQGSEA. The V end was cut by 4 bases, the J end by 3 bases, with 13 bases between. The CDR3 contains 13 residues. As DNA, the CDR3 is TGCAGCGTTGTTGTGACAAATAACTACGAGCAGTACTTC. This sequence encodes CSVVVTNNYEQYF.

This clonotype was observed at least ten times. V usage is TRBV5-1 and J usage is TRBJ2-5; D call uncertain. V was pared by 2 bases and J by 5 bases, with 16 bases between. The CDR3 runs 15 residues. The germline V gene encodes CDR1 SGHRS and CDR2 YFSETQ. This CDR3 is CASSLMPHEVETQYF. CDR3 bases: TGCGCCAGCAGCTTAATGCCCCACGAGGTTGAGACCCAGTACTTC.

In its sample, this clonotype was seen a few times. This rearrangement joins TRBV5-6 to TRBJ2-7; 8 bases agree with TRBD1. CDR3 length: 13 amino acids. Trimming removed 2 bases from V and 7 bases from J; junction bases left unmatched: 5. CDR1 and CDR2 from the germline V gene are SGHDT and YYEEEE. As DNA, the CDR3 is TGTGCCAGCAGCTTTGGACAGGGTAGGGAGCAGTACTTC. The encoded protein is CASSFGQGREQYF.

This clonotype was seen many times. This chain links TRBV7-2 with TRBJ2-3; the match to TRBD1 covers 7 bases. Germline lookup yields CDR1 SGHTA and CDR2 FQGNSA. There are 18 residues in the CDR3. After removal of 3 bases from V and 4 bases from J, the junction contained 16 bases not matched to a gene. The CDR3 coding sequence is TGTGCCAGCAGCTTCCCGCGTCGGCGTGAAGGGGGCCCAGATACGCAGTATTTT. Translating it yields CASSFPRRREGGPDTQYF. Looking up the rest from reference TRBV7-2 and TRBJ2-3 gives the full variable domain: GAGVSQSPSNKVTEKGKDVELRCDPISGHTALYWYRQSLGQGLEFLIYFQGNSAPDKSGLPSDRFSAERTGGSVSTLTIQRTQQEDSAVYLCASSFPRRREGGPDTQYFGPGTRLTVL.

The sample holds many counts of this clonotype. V and J are TRBV7-2 and TRBJ2-6, with TRBD2 matching over 8 bases. The CDR3 is 17 amino acids. CDR1 and CDR2 from the germline V gene are SGHTA and FQGNSA. Trimming removed 1 base from V and 1 base from J; junction bases left unmatched: 3. The CDR3: CASSLVAGGSGANVLTF. In nucleotides, the CDR3 is TGTGCCAGCAGCTTAGTTGCGGGAGGTTCTGGGGCCAACGTCCTGACTTTC. Using reference TRBV7-2 and TRBJ2-6 for the parts outside the CDR3, the full variable domain is GAGVSQSPSNKVTEKGKDVELRCDPISGHTALYWYRQSLGQGLEFLIYFQGNSAPDKSGLPSDRFSAERTGGSVSTLTIQRTQQEDSAVYLCASSLVAGGSGANVLTFGAGSRLTVL.

This clonotype was counted ten times or more. V gene TRBV5-1 combines with J gene TRBJ2-1; 9 nucleotides line up with TRBD2. There are 15 residues in the CDR3. Germline V gene data show CDR1 as SGHRS and CDR2 as YFSETQ. Trimming removed 3 bases from V and 6 bases from J; junction bases left unmatched: 7. The chain's CDR3 is CASSSPSGRTNEQFF. CDR3 in DNA: TGCGCCAGCAGCTCTCCCAGCGGGAGGACCAATGAGCAGTTCTTC.

In its sample, this clonotype was seen many times. The DNA for the CDR3 is TGCAGTGCTAGGGAACGAGCGGAAAGCACAGATACGCAGTATTTT. Protein product: CSARERAESTDTQYF. This chain uses TRBV20-1 with TRBJ2-3; possible D gene TRBD2, 5 bases. V lost 3 bases to trimming and J lost 0 bases, with 13 bases between them. Germline V lookup: CDR1 DFQATT, CDR2 SNEGSKA (reference sequence). The CDR3 runs 15 residues.

The table lists this clonotype with many counts. The chain recombines TRBV15 with TRBJ1-1, with D possibly being TRBD1 (6 bases). The germline gives CDR1 LNHNV, CDR2 YYDKDF (reference sequence). This CDR3 has 13 amino acids. V lost 5 bases, J lost 4 bases, and 11 bases lay in between. CDR3 loop: CATSRTGSTEAFF. The CDR3 region has the DNA TGTGCCACCAGCCGAACAGGGTCCACTGAAGCTTTCTTT.

This clonotype was detected ten times or more. The genes are TRBV7-2 and TRBJ1-1, with 7 bases lining up with TRBD1. The germline CDR1 and CDR2 sequences are SGHTA and FQGNSA. The V segment lost 8 bases and the J segment 0 bases; nucleotides outside the gene matches: 3. The length of the CDR3 is 13 residues. The CDR3 sequence: CASETGLNTEAFF. In DNA, the CDR3 is TGTGCCAGCGAGACAGGGCTGAACACTGAAGCTTTCTTT.

This clonotype was seen repeatedly, ten times or more. The rearrangement uses TRBV10-3 and TRBJ2-1; 13 nucleotides align to TRBD2. The germline CDR1 and CDR2 sequences are ENHRY and SYGVKD. The junction had 4 bases not matched to a gene; V was cut back by 10 bases and J by 7 bases. The CDR3 loop spans 13 amino acids. CDR3 protein: CATGLAGANEQFF. The CDR3 region has the DNA TGTGCCACTGGACTAGCGGGAGCAAATGAGCAGTTCTTC.

This clonotype was observed at least ten times. V and J are TRBV12-3 or TRBV12-4 and TRBJ2-2; D perhaps matches TRBD2 (6 bases). V lost 7 bases and J 5 bases, leaving 20 bases between the germline ends. The length of the CDR3 is 16 residues. The CDR3 reads CASNGGVSGETGELFF. The CDR3 nucleotides are TGTGCCAGCAACGGAGGGGTGTCAGGCGAAACCGGGGAGCTGTTTTTT.

Turning to this clonotype: Possible read error: a much larger clone is one base away. As the CDR3 is not closed by the conserved phenylalanine or tryptophan, this likely results from a read error. The chain couples TRBV24-1 to TRBJ2-1, with TRBD2 as a possible D gene (5 bases). The CDR3 covers 14 residues. Germline V CDR1 and CDR2: KGHDR, SFDVKD. V lost 0 bases and J lost 5, with 7 bases in between. The chain's CDR3 is CATSDLTGDNEQFV. For the CDR3, the DNA is TGTGCCACCAGTGATTTGACCGGGGACAATGAGCAGTTCGTC.